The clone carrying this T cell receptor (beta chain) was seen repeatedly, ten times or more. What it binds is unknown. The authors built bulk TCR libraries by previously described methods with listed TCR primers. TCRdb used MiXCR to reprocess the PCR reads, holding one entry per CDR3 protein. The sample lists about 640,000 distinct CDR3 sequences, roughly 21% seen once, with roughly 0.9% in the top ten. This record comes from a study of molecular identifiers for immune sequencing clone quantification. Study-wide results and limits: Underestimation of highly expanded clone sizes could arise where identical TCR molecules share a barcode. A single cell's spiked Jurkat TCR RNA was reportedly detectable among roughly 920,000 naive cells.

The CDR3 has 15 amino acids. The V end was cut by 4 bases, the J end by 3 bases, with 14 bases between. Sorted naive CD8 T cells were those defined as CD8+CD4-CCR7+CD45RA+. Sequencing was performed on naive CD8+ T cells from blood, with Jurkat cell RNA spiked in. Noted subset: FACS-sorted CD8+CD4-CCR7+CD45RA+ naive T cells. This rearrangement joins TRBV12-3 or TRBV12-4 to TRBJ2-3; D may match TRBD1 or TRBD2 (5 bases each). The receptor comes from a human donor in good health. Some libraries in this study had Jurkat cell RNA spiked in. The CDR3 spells CASSSAGGPTDTQYF. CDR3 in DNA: TGTGCCAGCAGTTCGGCTGGGGGTCCGACAGATACGCAGTATTTT.